This TCR beta chain was documented in a study of blood T cell repertoires in COVID-19. Per the original data handling: Reference gene primers were amplified, and this amplification served to estimate nucleated cell counts. The assay was immunoSEQ multiplex PCR, and TCRdb's table has in-frame clones only and misses some. That table gives V, J and clone size, and the DNA gave D and trimming. The table shows 130,000 to 150,000 clones, with 80% occurring only once. The CDR3 extends over 15 amino acids. Germline V lookup: CDR1 MNHEY, CDR2 SVGAGI. For this clone: Compared with germline, one end of the junction differs, possibly owing to a read error.

Sequencing used peripheral blood. The chain links TRBV6-5 to TRBJ1-1; TRBD1 aligns across 7 bases. The clonotype comes from a man in his 70s who had recovered from COVID-19. In DNA form, the CDR3 reads TGTGCCAGCAGTGACTCCGGGACAGTTAACACTGAAGCTTTCTTT. Residues: CASSDSGTVNTEAFF.